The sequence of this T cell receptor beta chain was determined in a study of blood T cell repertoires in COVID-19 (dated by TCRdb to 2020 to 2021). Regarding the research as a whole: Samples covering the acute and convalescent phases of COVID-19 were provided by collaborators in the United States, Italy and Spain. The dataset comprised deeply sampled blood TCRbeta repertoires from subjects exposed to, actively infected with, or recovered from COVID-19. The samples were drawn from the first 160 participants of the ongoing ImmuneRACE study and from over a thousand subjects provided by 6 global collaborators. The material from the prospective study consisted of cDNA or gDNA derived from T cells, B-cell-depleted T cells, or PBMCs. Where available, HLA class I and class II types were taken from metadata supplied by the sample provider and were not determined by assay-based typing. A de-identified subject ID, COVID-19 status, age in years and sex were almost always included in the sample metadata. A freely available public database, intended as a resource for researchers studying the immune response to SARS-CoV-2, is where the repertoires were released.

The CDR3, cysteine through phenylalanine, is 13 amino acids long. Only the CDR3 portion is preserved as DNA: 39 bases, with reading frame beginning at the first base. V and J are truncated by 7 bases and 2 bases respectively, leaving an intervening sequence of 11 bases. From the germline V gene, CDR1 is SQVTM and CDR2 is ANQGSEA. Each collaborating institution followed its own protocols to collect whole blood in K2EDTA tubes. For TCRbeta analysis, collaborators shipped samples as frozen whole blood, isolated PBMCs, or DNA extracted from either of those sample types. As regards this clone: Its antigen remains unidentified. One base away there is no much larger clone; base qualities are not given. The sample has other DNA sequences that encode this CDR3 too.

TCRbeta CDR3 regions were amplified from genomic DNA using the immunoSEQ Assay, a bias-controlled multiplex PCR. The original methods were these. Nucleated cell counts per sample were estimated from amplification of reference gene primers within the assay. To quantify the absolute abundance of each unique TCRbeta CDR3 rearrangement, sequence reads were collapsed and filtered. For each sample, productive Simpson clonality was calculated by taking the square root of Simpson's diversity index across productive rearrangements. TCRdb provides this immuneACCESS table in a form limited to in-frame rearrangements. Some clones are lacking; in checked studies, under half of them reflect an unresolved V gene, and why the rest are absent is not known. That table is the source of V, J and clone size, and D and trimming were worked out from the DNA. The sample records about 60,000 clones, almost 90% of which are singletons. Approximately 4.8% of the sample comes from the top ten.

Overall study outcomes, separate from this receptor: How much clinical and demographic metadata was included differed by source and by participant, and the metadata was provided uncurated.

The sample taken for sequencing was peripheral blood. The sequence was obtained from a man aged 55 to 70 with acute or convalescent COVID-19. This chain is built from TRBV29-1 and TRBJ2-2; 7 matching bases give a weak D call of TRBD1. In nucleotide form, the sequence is TGCAGCGGGGGGGACAGAAACACCGGGGAGCTGTTTTTT. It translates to CSGGDRNTGELFF.